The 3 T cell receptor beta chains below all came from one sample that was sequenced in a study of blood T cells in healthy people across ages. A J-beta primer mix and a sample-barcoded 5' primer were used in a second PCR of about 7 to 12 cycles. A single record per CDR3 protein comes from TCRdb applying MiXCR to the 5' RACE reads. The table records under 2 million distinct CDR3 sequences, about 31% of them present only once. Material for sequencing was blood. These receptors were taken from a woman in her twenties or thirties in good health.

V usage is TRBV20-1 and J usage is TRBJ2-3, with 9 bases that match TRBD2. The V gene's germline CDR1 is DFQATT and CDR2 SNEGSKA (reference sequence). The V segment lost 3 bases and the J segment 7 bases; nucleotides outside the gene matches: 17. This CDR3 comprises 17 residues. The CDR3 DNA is TGCAGTGCTAGCCATCACTCATCGGCGGGGGGGATATATACGCAGTATTTT. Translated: CSASHHSSAGGIYTQYF.

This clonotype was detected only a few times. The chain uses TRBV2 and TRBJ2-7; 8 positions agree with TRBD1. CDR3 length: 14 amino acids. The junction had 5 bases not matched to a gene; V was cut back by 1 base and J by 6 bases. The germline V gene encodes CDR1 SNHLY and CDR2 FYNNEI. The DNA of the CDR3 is TGTGCCAGCAGTGAAGGGACAGGGAGCGGCGAGCAGTACTTC. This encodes CASSEGTGSGEQYF.

CDR3 DNA: TGTGCCAGCAGCCAAAGCCGGGACAGAGGCTACGAGCAGTACTTC. It yields the protein CASSQSRDRGYEQYF. The chain uses TRBV7-2 and TRBJ2-7, with TRBD1 matching over 7 bases. This CDR3 spans 15 amino acids. Germline-derived CDR1 and CDR2 are SGHTA and FQGNSA. V shed 5 bases, J shed 3 bases, and the junction held 10 bases outside the gene matches.